These 29 T cell receptor beta chains originate from one sample sequenced in a study of blood T cell repertoires in COVID-19. Sequencing used immunoSEQ multiplex PCR; TCRdb keeps in-frame clones, though not all of them. This repertoire shows a few hundred thousand clones, around 88% found once; its top ten account for over 1.1%. The specimen sequenced was peripheral blood. Receptor source: a man older than 75 with acute or convalescent COVID-19.

This clone was found a few times. V usage is TRBV5-1 and J usage is TRBJ2-5; D is undetermined. The CDR3 covers 14 residues. V was cut by 0 bases and J by 2 bases, with 8 bases left in between. CDR1 is SGHRS and CDR2 is YFSETQ in the germline V gene. Here the CDR3 reads CASSLGLNQETQYF. The CDR3 DNA reads as TGCGCCAGCAGCTTGGGGCTGAATCAAGAGACCCAGTACTTC.

This chain uses TRBV5-1 with TRBJ2-7; TRBD1 agrees at 9 bases. This CDR3 is 14 amino acids long. Germline V lookup: CDR1 SGHRS, CDR2 YFSETQ. The V and J ends lost 4 bases and 5 bases, in that order; junction bases with no gene match: 7. The CDR3 nucleotides are TGCGCCAGCAGCGCGAACAGGGGGCAAGACGAGCAGTACTTC. Its protein is CASSANRGQDEQYF.

The V and J genes are TRBV4-3 and TRBJ1-2; tentatively, D is TRBD1 (6 bases). In germline, CDR1 is LGHNA, CDR2 YSLEER. V lost 0 bases, J lost 6 bases, and 11 bases lay in between. The CDR3 loop spans 14 amino acids. CDR3 DNA sequence: TGCGCCAGCAGCCAAGATCGACAGGCACATGGCTACACCTTC. Its protein is CASSQDRQAHGYTF.

This clone was counted a few times. This chain uses TRBV11-2 with TRBJ2-2; 8 bases map to TRBD1. Germline V CDR1 and CDR2: SGHAT, FQNNGV. The CDR3 loop spans 17 amino acids. Losses at the gene ends were 5 bases for V and 4 bases for J; bases not matched to a gene: 12. CDR3 DNA sequence: TGTGCCAGCAGCCCCTCTCGTGACAGGGGCCGCACCGGGGAGCTGTTTTTT. This sequence encodes CASSPSRDRGRTGELFF.

This clone was observed once. In DNA, the CDR3 is TGCGCCGCCATCCAGGGGATCGGCTACACCTTC. It yields the protein CAAIQGIGYTF. This chain links TRBV10-1 with TRBJ1-2, with D tentatively TRBD1 (6 bases). V was cut by 11 bases and J by 8 bases, with 15 bases left in between. This CDR3 comprises 11 residues. CDR1 and CDR2 (germline): WNHNN, SYGVQD (reference sequence).

This chain links TRBV6-5 with TRBJ1-5; the match to TRBD1 covers 8 bases. Germline V gene data show CDR1 as MNHEY and CDR2 as SVGAGI. V shed 7 bases, J shed 6 bases, and the junction held 8 bases outside the gene matches. The CDR3 sequence is 14 residues long. This CDR3 is CASTVDRVAQPQHF. The CDR3 region has the DNA TGTGCCAGCACCGTGGACAGGGTGGCTCAGCCCCAGCATTTT.

V usage is TRBV7-9 and J usage is TRBJ1-6; 7 nucleotides line up with TRBD1. The CDR3 sequence is 19 residues long. With V trimmed by 5 bases and J by 4 bases, 17 bases remained unmatched. Looked up from germline, CDR1 is SEHNR and CDR2 is FQNEAQ (reference sequence). CDR3 sequence reads: CASSPPAGTANSYNSPLHF. CDR3 sequence (DNA): TGTGCCAGCAGCCCACCAGCAGGGACAGCCAATTCATATAATTCACCCCTCCACTTT.

The J gene is TRBJ2-3, the V gene TRBV4-3, with 9 nucleotides matching TRBD1. In germline, CDR1 is LGHNA, CDR2 YSLEER. The CDR3 extends over 15 amino acids. The J segment lost 4 bases and the V segment lost 1 base, leaving 3 bases of the junction unmatched. The CDR3 DNA follows: TGCGCCAGCAGCCAAGCTGGGACAGGGTCAGATACGCAGTATTTT. It codes for CASSQAGTGSDTQYF.

The chain has TRBV18 and TRBJ2-3; D gene uncertain. Germline CDR1 and CDR2: KGHSH and LQKENI. V lost 1 base and J 3 bases, leaving 11 bases between the germline ends. The CDR3 length is 15 residues. The DNA for the CDR3 is TGTGCCAGCTCACCACTTGCCCAGAAGACAGATACGCAGTATTTT. Protein sequence: CASSPLAQKTDTQYF.

This clone was picked up a small number of times. The J gene is TRBJ1-3, the V gene TRBV19, with TRBD1 matching 12 bases. The V segment lost 3 bases and the J segment 4 bases; nucleotides outside the gene matches: 10. CDR1 is LNHDA and CDR2 is SQIVND in the germline V gene (reference sequence). The CDR3 covers 18 residues. The CDR3 nucleotides are TGTGCCAGTAGTATCCATCCGGGACAGGGGGCGCAAGGAAACACCATATATTTT. Translation: CASSIHPGQGAQGNTIYF.

The sample holds one count of this clone. The junction and the germline gene differ at one end; a read error may be behind it. V gene TRBV28 combines with J gene TRBJ2-7; 7 bases are a match to TRBD1. The CDR3 covers 11 residues. The germline V gene encodes CDR1 MDHEN and CDR2 SYDVKM. The CDR3 nucleotides are TGTGCCAGCAGGGGCCGGGACAGACGGAACTTC. Its translation: CASRGRDRRNF.

The J gene is TRBJ2-7, the V gene TRBV4-3, with TRBD2 identical over 10 bases. CDR1 is LGHNA and CDR2 is YSLEER in the germline V gene. J lost 2 bases, V lost 0 bases, and 4 bases had no gene match. There are 16 residues in the CDR3. The CDR3 here is CASSQDLAGEPYEQYF. DNA of the CDR3: TGCGCCAGCAGCCAAGATCTAGCGGGGGAGCCCTACGAGCAGTACTTC.

J is TRBJ1-2 and V is TRBV3-1 (or the pseudogene TRBV3-2); 7 bases agree with TRBD1. Germline assignment: CDR1 LGHDT and CDR2 YNNKEL (reference sequence). CDR3 size: 15 residues. V lost 1 base and J lost 7; bases outside the gene matches: 9. The CDR3 nucleotides read TGTGCCAGCAGCCAAGTATTTAGGGGGCAGGGTGGCTACACCTTC. Protein sequence: CASSQVFRGQGGYTF.

The chain uses TRBV18 and TRBJ2-3; TRBD2 might be the D (6 bases). The V gene's germline CDR1 is KGHSH and CDR2 LQKENI. There are 15 residues in the CDR3. Trimming stripped 1 base from V and 4 bases from J, with 12 bases between. The CDR3 region is CASSPLGGEADTQYF. DNA of the CDR3: TGTGCCAGCTCACCACTCGGAGGGGAGGCAGATACGCAGTATTTT.

The chain combines TRBV11-2 with TRBJ2-1, with 11 bases identical to TRBD2. CDR3 length: 15 amino acids. Germline lookup yields CDR1 SGHAT and CDR2 FQNNGV. With 5 bases clipped from V and 4 bases from J, the junction kept 4 bases outside the gene matches. The CDR3 loop reads CASSTLAGAYNEQFF. The CDR3 nucleotides are TGTGCCAGCAGCACACTAGCGGGGGCTTACAATGAGCAGTTCTTC. Complete variable domain (other parts from reference TRBV11-2 and TRBJ2-1): EAGVAQSPRYKIIEKRQSVAFWCNPISGHATLYWYQQILGQGPKLLIQFQNNGVVDDSQLPKDRFSAERLKGVDSTLKIQPAKLEDSAVYLCASSTLAGAYNEQFFGPGTRLTVL.

The rearrangement joins TRBV7-2 to TRBJ2-1; D not certain. V was shortened by 4 bases and J by 9 bases, with 10 bases between the two germline ends. The CDR3 has 12 residues. Germline-derived CDR1 and CDR2 are SGHTA and FQGNSA. The CDR3 spells CASSSEFGEQFF. CDR3 nucleotide sequence: TGTGCCAGCAGCTCGGAGTTCGGTGAGCAGTTCTTC.

Only one count was recorded for this clone. V usage is TRBV6-5 and J usage is TRBJ1-3; 7 nucleotides align to TRBD1. The germline V gene encodes CDR1 MNHEY and CDR2 SVGAGI. The CDR3 contains 14 residues. With 11 bases clipped from V and 1 base from J, the junction kept 8 bases outside the gene matches. The CDR3 sequence is CAGQEGGSGNTIYF. The CDR3 DNA is TGTGCCGGACAGGAAGGTGGTTCTGGAAACACCATATATTTT.

The chain carries TRBV29-1 and TRBJ2-1, with 14 bases lining up with TRBD2. CDR3 length: 16 amino acids. V trimming: 7 bases; J trimming: 10 bases; junction bases outside the gene matches: 15. CDR1 and CDR2 (germline): SQVTM, ANQGSEA. The CDR3: CSGAAGTSGSGEEQFF. The CDR3 bases are TGCAGCGGTGCAGCCGGGACTAGCGGGAGTGGAGAGGAGCAGTTCTTC.

The chain is built from TRBV3-1 (or the pseudogene TRBV3-2) and TRBJ2-7; 8 bases align to TRBD2. V lost 5 bases to trimming and J lost 6 bases; unmatched junction nucleotides: 18. CDR3 length: 17 amino acids. Germline values: CDR1 LGHDT, CDR2 YNNKEL (reference sequence). The CDR3 here is CASSRGTRGLTVREQYF. In DNA form, the CDR3 reads TGTGCCAGCAGCAGGGGGACTAGGGGACTAACGGTTCGCGAGCAGTACTTC.

The V call is TRBV7-2, the J call TRBJ1-6; D unclear. CDR3 length equals 15 residues. The V and J ends lost 2 bases and 4 bases respectively, with 9 bases between them. Germline-derived CDR1 and CDR2 are SGHTA and FQGNSA. Written as DNA, the CDR3 is TGTGCCAGCAGCTTAACGACACCGTATAATTCACCCCTCCACTTT. As protein: CASSLTTPYNSPLHF.

The chain employs TRBV7-2 and TRBJ2-5; TRBD1 matches 8 bases. Germline loops: CDR1 SGHTA, CDR2 FQGNSA. The J segment lost 4 bases and the V segment lost 6 bases, leaving 7 bases of the junction unmatched. The CDR3 runs to 14 residues. CDR3 DNA: TGTGCCAGCAGTTCCCGGACAGGGCCAGAGACCCAGTACTTC. Residues: CASSSRTGPETQYF.

The chain has TRBV3-1 (or the pseudogene TRBV3-2) and TRBJ2-3; D remains unclear. Trimming took off 1 base at V and 6 bases at J, with 17 bases between the two ends. Germline CDR1 and CDR2: LGHDT and YNNKEL (reference sequence). There are 16 residues in the CDR3. CDR3: CASSQVTTPFSDTQYF. The CDR3 DNA sequence: TGTGCCAGCAGCCAAGTAACTACCCCATTCAGTGATACGCAGTATTTT.

The chain uses TRBV2 and TRBJ1-6, with TRBD1 identical over 7 bases. There are 15 residues in the CDR3. Germline assignment: CDR1 SNHLY and CDR2 FYNNEI. Germline trimming cut 5 bases from V and 6 bases from J; bases unmatched to any gene: 7. In DNA, the CDR3 is TGTGCCAGCAGTATCCGGGACAGAGCTAATTCACCCCTCCACTTT. It encodes CASSIRDRANSPLHF.

This chain joins TRBV6-5 and TRBJ2-1; a possible D gene is TRBD2 (6 bases). This CDR3 is 13 amino acids long. Trimming pared 7 bases from V and 9 bases from J, leaving 16 bases between. Germline assignment: CDR1 MNHEY and CDR2 SVGAGI. The CDR3 sequence: CASTGIGTFEQFF. DNA of the CDR3: TGTGCCAGCACCGGGATCGGGACTTTTGAGCAGTTCTTC.

The V gene is TRBV5-4, the J gene TRBJ2-7; perhaps TRBD1 as D (6 bases). V was shortened by 1 base and J by 2 bases, with 19 bases between the two germline ends. Germline V CDR1 and CDR2: SGHNT, YYREEE (reference sequence). This CDR3 region has 17 residues. The CDR3 region is CASSLSVVQGFTYEQYF. The CDR3 DNA reads as TGTGCCAGCAGCTTGAGCGTGGTTCAGGGGTTCACCTACGAGCAGTACTTC.

The genes are TRBV14 and TRBJ1-3; D is possibly TRBD1 (6 bases). Per the germline V gene, CDR1 is SGHDN and CDR2 is FVKESK. The V gene lost 0 bases and the J gene lost 8 bases, with 11 bases spanning the gap. This CDR3 is 14 amino acids long. The CDR3 DNA follows: TGTGCCAGCAGCCAAGACGCCAGGGGCCACACCATATATTTT. Translated, it gives CASSQDARGHTIYF.

This clone was counted a few times. This rearrangement joins TRBV20-1 to TRBJ2-1; unclear D gene. CDR3 length: 11 residues. The germline V gene has CDR1 DFQATT and CDR2 SNEGSKA (reference sequence). Trimming cost V 0 bases and J 8 bases, with 5 bases left between them. CDR3 loop: CSARDVYEQFF. The CDR3, as DNA: TGCAGTGCTAGAGATGTCTATGAGCAGTTCTTC.

The V and J genes are TRBV5-4 and TRBJ1-1, with 7 bases fitting TRBD1. The CDR3 has 16 amino acids. The J segment lost 1 base and the V segment lost 0 bases, leaving 6 bases of the junction unmatched. The germline gives CDR1 SGHNT, CDR2 YYREEE (reference sequence). The CDR3, as DNA: TGTGCCAGCAGCTTGGATTCCGGGACAGCGAACACTGAAGCTTTCTTT. Translating gives CASSLDSGTANTEAFF.

The chain joins TRBV5-1 to TRBJ2-7; TRBD2 matches 12 bases. Germline CDR1 and CDR2: SGHRS and YFSETQ. The CDR3 runs 15 residues. Trimming took 4 bases from V and 2 from J; bases not matched to a gene: 4. DNA of the CDR3: TGCGCCAGCAGCCCTAGGACTAGCGGGACCTACGAGCAGTACTTC. Translated, it gives CASSPRTSGTYEQYF.